These T cell receptor beta chains were read from a single sample in a study of Ad26.COV2.S vaccination and SARS-CoV-2 variants. TCRdb keeps only in-frame clones here, not all; method: immunoSEQ multiplex PCR. The sample yields around 450,000 clones, roughly 87% seen once. Sequences were derived from peripheral blood, sampled in a trial of Ad26.COV2.S vaccine versus placebo. Source of these receptors: a person between 18 and 59 years old who received the Ad26.COV2.S COVID-19 vaccine or a placebo. Both conserved end residues are part of each CDR3. The D gene is left open where the match is weak.

>TRBV7-3|TRBD2|TRBJ2-3
CASSLRGLATDTQYF
TGTGCCAGCAGCTTAAGGGGACTAGCAACAGATACGCAGTATTTT
>TRBV7-9|.|TRBJ1-1
CASSPTGGANTEAFF
TGTGCCAGCAGCCCAACGGGGGGGGCGAACACTGAAGCTTTCTTT
>TRBV6-2/TRBV6-3|.|TRBJ1-4
CASSPGVGGLFF
TGTGCCAGCAGCCCCGGGGTCGGGGGACTGTTTTTT
>TRBV5-4|.|TRBJ1-1
CASSLETNTEAFF
TGTGCCAGCAGCTTGGAGACGAACACTGAAGCTTTCTTT
>TRBV19|.|TRBJ2-6
CASSDGAGANVLTF
TGTGCCAGTAGTGATGGGGCTGGGGCCAACGTCCTGACTTTC
>TRBV3-1/TRBV3-2|.|TRBJ2-5
CASSHLQRSFGETQYF
TGTGCCAGCAGCCACTTACAACGGAGCTTTGGGGAGACCCAGTACTTC
>TRBV4-1|TRBD2|TRBJ2-7
CASSQDRGLAGFGQYF
TGCGCCAGCAGCCAAGATCGAGGACTAGCGGGATTTGGGCAGTACTTC
>TRBV6-1|.|TRBJ1-4
CASSEVIGNNEKLFF
TGTGCCAGCAGTGAAGTGATAGGGAATAATGAAAAACTGTTTTTT
>TRBV11-2|.|TRBJ1-1
CASSLGAAGEYTEAFF
TGTGCCAGCAGCTTAGGGGCAGCAGGAGAATACACTGAAGCTTTCTTT
>TRBV27|.|TRBJ2-3
CASRIDRTDTQYF
TGTGCCAGCAGGATCGACCGAACAGATACGCAGTATTTT
>TRBV3-1/TRBV3-2|TRBD1|TRBJ2-7
CASSQGGGQGAGSNYEQYF
TGTGCCAGCAGCCAAGGGGGGGGACAGGGTGCCGGTAGTAACTACGAGCAGTACTTC
>TRBV7-9|TRBD1|TRBJ1-4
CASSFGQGNEKLFF
TGTGCCAGCAGCTTTGGACAGGGGAATGAAAAACTGTTTTTT
>TRBV28|.|TRBJ2-1
CASSRRSHTHNEQFF
TGTGCCAGCAGTCGCCGGTCCCACACACACAATGAGCAGTTCTTC
>TRBV5-1|TRBD1|TRBJ2-3
CASSLTGTGGDTQYF
TGCGCCAGCAGCTTGACCGGCACAGGGGGGGATACGCAGTATTTT
>TRBV2|.|TRBJ2-5
CASSGRDLQETQYF
TGTGCCAGCAGTGGCCGGGACCTTCAAGAGACCCAGTACTTC
>TRBV30|.|TRBJ2-2
CAWSVEGSGELFF
TGTGCCTGGAGTGTAGAGGGTTCCGGGGAGCTGTTTTTT
>TRBV9|TRBD1|TRBJ2-3
CASSPDRGRPDTQYF
TGTGCCAGCAGCCCGGACAGGGGAAGGCCAGATACGCAGTATTTT
>TRBV28|TRBD1|TRBJ1-1
CASSPRTGSGTEAFF
TGTGCCAGCAGTCCGCGGACAGGGAGCGGCACTGAAGCTTTCTTT
>TRBV27|.|TRBJ2-6
CASSHRAGANVLTF
TGTGCCAGCAGTCACAGGGCTGGGGCCAACGTCCTGACTTTC
>TRBV10-3|TRBD1|TRBJ1-4
CAISEGPGQGNEKLFF
TGTGCCATCAGTGAGGGACCGGGACAGGGTAATGAAAAACTGTTTTTT
>TRBV10-2|.|TRBJ2-5
CASIQGIQETQYF
TGCGCCAGCATTCAGGGGATCCAAGAGACCCAGTACTTC
>TRBV9|TRBD2|TRBJ2-1
CASTQGTSGEWQFF
TGTGCCAGCACCCAGGGGACTAGCGGGGAATGGCAGTTCTTC
>TRBV7-8|TRBD2|TRBJ2-7
CASSPRTGGSSYEQYF
TGTGCCAGCAGCCCCAGGACTGGCGGGAGCTCCTACGAGCAGTACTTC
>TRBV4-1|TRBD1|TRBJ1-6
CASSTGTGSSYNSPLHF
TGCGCCAGCAGTACCGGGACAGGAAGCTCCTATAATTCACCCCTCCACTTT
>TRBV29-1|.|TRBJ2-7
CSVKPLRTSYEQYF
TGCAGCGTCAAACCCCTTAGAACTAGCTACGAGCAGTACTTC
>TRBV5-6|.|TRBJ1-6
CASSLGGGNSPLHF
TGTGCCAGCAGCTTGGGCGGGGGGAATTCACCCCTCCACTTT
>TRBV5-8|TRBD2|TRBJ2-4
CASSSRGRAGNIQYF
TGTGCCAGCAGCTCCCGAGGGAGGGCGGGGAACATTCAGTACTTC
>TRBV15|.|TRBJ2-2
CATSSRLGVTGELFF
TGTGCCACCAGCAGCCGCCTCGGAGTTACCGGGGAGCTGTTTTTT
>TRBV29-1|TRBD2|TRBJ2-5
CSVGGGYQETQYF
TGCAGCGTTGGGGGAGGGTACCAAGAGACCCAGTACTTC